This T cell receptor (beta chain) is from a study of control samples from healthy donors and cancer patients. Remarks on this clone: This specimen includes other DNA sequences encoding the same CDR3.

The method was immunoSEQ multiplex PCR; TCRdb's version includes in-frame clones alone and lacks a portion of them. The table lists 150,000 to 200,000 clones, about 86% of them singletons. This receptor was identified in a woman between 25 and 40 years old in good health. The sequenced sample consisted of blood.

CDR3 region: CASSPDRGSSPLHF. For the CDR3, the DNA is TGTGCCAGCTCACCGGACAGGGGTTCTTCACCCCTCCACTTT. The chain uses TRBV18 and TRBJ1-6; 9 positions agree with TRBD1. CDR1 is KGHSH and CDR2 is LQKENI in the germline V gene. This CDR3 is built from 14 residues. V was pared by 3 bases and J by 9 bases, with 3 bases of the junction left unmatched.